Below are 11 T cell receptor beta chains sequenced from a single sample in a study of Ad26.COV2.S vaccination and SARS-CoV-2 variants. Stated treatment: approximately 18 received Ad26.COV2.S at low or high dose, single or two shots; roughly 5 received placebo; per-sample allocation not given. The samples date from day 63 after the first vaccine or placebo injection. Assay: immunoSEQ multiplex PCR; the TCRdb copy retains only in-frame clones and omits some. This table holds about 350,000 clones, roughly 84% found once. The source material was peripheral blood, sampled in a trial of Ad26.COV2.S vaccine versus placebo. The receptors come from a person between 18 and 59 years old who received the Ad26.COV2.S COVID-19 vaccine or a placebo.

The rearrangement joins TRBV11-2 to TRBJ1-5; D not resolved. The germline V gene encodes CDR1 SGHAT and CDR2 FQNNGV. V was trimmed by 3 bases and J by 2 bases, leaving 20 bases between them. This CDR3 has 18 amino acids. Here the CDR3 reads CASSLGSPIPVGNQPQHF. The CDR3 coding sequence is TGTGCCAGCAGCTTGGGGAGTCCCATCCCTGTCGGCAATCAGCCCCAGCATTTT. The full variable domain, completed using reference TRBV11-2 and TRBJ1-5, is EAGVAQSPRYKIIEKRQSVAFWCNPISGHATLYWYQQILGQGPKLLIQFQNNGVVDDSQLPKDRFSAERLKGVDSTLKIQPAKLEDSAVYLCASSLGSPIPVGNQPQHFGDGTRLSIL.

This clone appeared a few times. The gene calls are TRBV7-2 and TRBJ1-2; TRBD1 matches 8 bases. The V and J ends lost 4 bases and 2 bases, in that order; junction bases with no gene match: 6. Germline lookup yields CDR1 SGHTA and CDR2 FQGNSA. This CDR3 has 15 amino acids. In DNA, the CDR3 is TGTGCCAGCAGCTCCCATGGACAGGGAAACTATGGCTACACCTTC. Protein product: CASSSHGQGNYGYTF.

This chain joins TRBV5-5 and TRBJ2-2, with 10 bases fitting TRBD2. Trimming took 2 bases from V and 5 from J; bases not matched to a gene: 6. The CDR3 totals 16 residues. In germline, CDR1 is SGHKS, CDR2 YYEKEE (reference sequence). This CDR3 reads CASSFRSSGSTGELFF. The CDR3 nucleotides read TGTGCCAGCAGCTTCCGATCTAGCGGGAGTACCGGGGAGCTGTTTTTT. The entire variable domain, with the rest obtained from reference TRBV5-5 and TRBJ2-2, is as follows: DAGVTQSPTHLIKTRGQQVTLRCSPISGHKSVSWYQQVLGQGPQFIFQYYEKEERGRGNFPDRFSARQFPNYSSELNVNALLLGDSALYLCASSFRSSGSTGELFFGEGSRLTVL.

In DNA form, the CDR3 reads TGTGCCAGCAGTCCCGGTGGAGGCTACAATGAGCAGTTCTTC. Amino acids: CASSPGGGYNEQFF. The gene calls are TRBV27 and TRBJ2-1; a possible D gene is TRBD2 (5 bases). CDR1 MNHEY and CDR2 SMNVEV come from the germline V gene (reference sequence). Trimming left V 5 bases short and J 3 bases short, with 11 bases between. The CDR3 has 14 residues.

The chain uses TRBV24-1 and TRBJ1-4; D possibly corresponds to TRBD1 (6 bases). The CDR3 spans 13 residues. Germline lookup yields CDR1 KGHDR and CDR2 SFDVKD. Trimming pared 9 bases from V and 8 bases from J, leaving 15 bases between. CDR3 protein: CATPGQIREKLFF. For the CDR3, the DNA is TGTGCCACCCCGGGACAAATCCGCGAAAAACTGTTTTTT.

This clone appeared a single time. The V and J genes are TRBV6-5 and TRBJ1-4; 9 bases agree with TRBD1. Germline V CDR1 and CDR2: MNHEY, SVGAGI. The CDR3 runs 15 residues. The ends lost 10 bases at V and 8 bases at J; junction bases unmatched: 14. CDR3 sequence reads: CATGKHDRGREKLFF. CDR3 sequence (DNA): TGTGCCACCGGGAAACACGACAGGGGGAGGGAAAAACTGTTTTTT.

The CDR3 DNA reads as TGTGCCAGCAGCCCACTAGCGGGAGGTACCGGGGAGCTGTTTTTT. It codes for CASSPLAGGTGELFF. The rearrangement joins TRBV7-2 to TRBJ2-2; 12 bases line up with TRBD2. Looked up from germline, CDR1 is SGHTA and CDR2 is FQGNSA. The CDR3 runs 15 residues. J was trimmed by 5 bases and V by 5 bases; bases with no gene match: 3.

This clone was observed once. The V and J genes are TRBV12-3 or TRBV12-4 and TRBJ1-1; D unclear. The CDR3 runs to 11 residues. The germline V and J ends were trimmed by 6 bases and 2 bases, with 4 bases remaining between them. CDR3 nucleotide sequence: TGTGCCAGCAGATCAAACACTGAAGCTTTCTTT. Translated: CASRSNTEAFF.

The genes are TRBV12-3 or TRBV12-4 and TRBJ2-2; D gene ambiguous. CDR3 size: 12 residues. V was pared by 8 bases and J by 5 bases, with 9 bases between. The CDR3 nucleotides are TGTGCCAGCTCGCCCGGGACCGGGGAGCTGTTTTTT. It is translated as CASSPGTGELFF.

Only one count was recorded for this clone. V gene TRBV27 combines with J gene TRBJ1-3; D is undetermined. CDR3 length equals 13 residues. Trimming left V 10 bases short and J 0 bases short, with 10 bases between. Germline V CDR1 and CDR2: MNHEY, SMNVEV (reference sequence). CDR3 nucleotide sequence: TGTGCCACCTCCCCCAGCTCTGGAAACACCATATATTTT. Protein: CATSPSSGNTIYF.

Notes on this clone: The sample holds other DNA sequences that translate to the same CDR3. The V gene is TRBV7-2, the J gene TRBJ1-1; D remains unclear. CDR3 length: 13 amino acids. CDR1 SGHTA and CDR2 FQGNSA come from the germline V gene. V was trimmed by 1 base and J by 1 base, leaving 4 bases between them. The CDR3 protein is CASSLGRNTEAFF. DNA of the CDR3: TGTGCCAGCAGCTTAGGTAGGAACACTGAAGCTTTCTTT.